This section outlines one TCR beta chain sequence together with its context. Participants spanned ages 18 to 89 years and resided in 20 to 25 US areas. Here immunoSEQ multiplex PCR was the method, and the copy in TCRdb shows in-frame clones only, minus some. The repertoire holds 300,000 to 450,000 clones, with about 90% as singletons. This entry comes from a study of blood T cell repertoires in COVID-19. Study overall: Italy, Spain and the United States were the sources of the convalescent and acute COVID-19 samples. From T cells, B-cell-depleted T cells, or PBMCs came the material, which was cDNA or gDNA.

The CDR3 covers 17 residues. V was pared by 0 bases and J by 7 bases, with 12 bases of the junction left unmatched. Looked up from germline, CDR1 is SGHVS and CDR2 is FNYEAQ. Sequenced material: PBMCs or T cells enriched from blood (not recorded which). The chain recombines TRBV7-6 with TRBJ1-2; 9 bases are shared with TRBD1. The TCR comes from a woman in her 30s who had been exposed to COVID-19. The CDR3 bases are TGTGCCAGCAGCTTAGCGCGGTCGGGACAGGGTGTGGGTGGCTACACCTTC. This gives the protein CASSLARSGQGVGGYTF.